Listed below are T cell receptor beta chains from one sample, sequenced in a study of OX40 agonist ivuxolimab in advanced cancers. Libraries were prepared by immunoSEQ multiplex PCR; TCRdb keeps only in-frame clonotypes and omits some of them. The sample shows some 67,000 clones, roughly four fifths of them seen only once. The sequenced sample was CD4+ or CD8+ T cells sorted from blood, obtained in a trial of the OX40 agonist ivuxolimab. The source of these receptors is an adult with an advanced solid tumor such as melanoma, head and neck, liver or kidney cancer. Both conserved end residues are part of each CDR3. The D gene is left open where the match is weak. Only some rows state a clone size, as once, few, many or a class for expanded clones.

J gene,V gene,clone size,D gene,CDR3 protein,CDR3 DNA
TRBJ2-7,TRBV28,NA,TRBD2,CASSLGTSGSYEQYF,TGTGCCAGCAGTTTGGGGACTAGCGGCTCCTACGAGCAGTACTTC
TRBJ2-3,TRBV18,NA,NA,CASSPMTSTDTQYF,TGTGCCAGCTCACCCATGACCAGCACAGATACGCAGTATTTT
TRBJ1-5,TRBV7-2,few,NA,CASSLVGQPQHF,TGTGCCAGCAGCTTAGTGGGTCAGCCCCAGCATTTT
TRBJ2-3,TRBV9,NA,NA,CASSVGDSSDTQYF,TGTGCCAGCAGCGTAGGCGACTCCTCAGATACGCAGTATTTT
TRBJ2-7,TRBV19,NA,TRBD2,CASSRIPTSGRFYEQYF,TGTGCCAGTAGTAGGATTCCGACTAGCGGGCGATTTTACGAGCAGTACTTC
TRBJ1-2,TRBV5-1,NA,NA,CASSLGGQANYGYTF,TGCGCCAGCAGCTTGGGGGGGCAGGCTAACTATGGCTACACCTTC
TRBJ2-3,TRBV5-1,NA,TRBD2,CASSLGGLANTDTQYF,TGCGCCAGCTCCCTAGGGGGACTAGCGAACACAGATACGCAGTATTTT
TRBJ1-3,TRBV30,NA,NA,CAWKWGRGVNTIYF,TGTGCCTGGAAGTGGGGAAGGGGGGTAAACACCATATATTTT
TRBJ2-3,TRBV7-9,once,TRBD1,CASSLQRTGDPTDTQYF,TGTGCCAGCAGCTTGCAAAGAACAGGGGATCCCACAGATACGCAGTATTTT
TRBJ2-5,TRBV30,once,TRBD1,CAWSVAGGAKTQYF,TGTGCCTGGAGTGTGGCAGGGGGCGCGAAGACCCAGTACTTC
TRBJ1-3,TRBV18,NA,TRBD1,CASSNRGAGNTIYF,TGTGCCAGCTCAAACAGGGGAGCCGGAAACACCATATATTTT
TRBJ1-2,TRBV28,NA,NA,CASTLDGGYGYTF,TGTGCCAGCACCCTGGACGGCGGCTATGGCTACACCTTC
TRBJ2-1,TRBV10-3,NA,NA,CAISAEGTEQFF,TGTGCCATCAGTGCAGAAGGGACGGAGCAGTTCTTC
TRBJ1-2,TRBV21-1,NA,NA,CASSKEGKRNYGYTF,TGTGCCAGCAGCAAAGAGGGGAAAAGGAACTATGGCTACACCTTC
TRBJ2-1,TRBV28,NA,NA,CASSRGGSSYNEQFF,TGTGCCAGCAGCCGGGGCGGTAGCTCCTACAATGAGCAGTTCTTC
TRBJ2-2,TRBV15,few,NA,CATSRDGGTGELFF,TGTGCCACCAGCAGAGATGGGGGCACCGGGGAGCTGTTTTTT
TRBJ1-3,TRBV7-9,NA,NA,CASSSHGSSGNTIYF,TGTGCCAGCAGCTCGCACGGGAGCTCTGGAAACACCATATATTTT
TRBJ2-6,TRBV2,once,NA,CASYRQTSGANVLTF,TGTGCCAGCTATAGACAGACCTCTGGGGCCAACGTCCTGACTTTC
TRBJ1-2,TRBV5-1,NA,NA,CASSFAESTIRHTF,TGCGCCAGCAGCTTCGCCGAGAGTACAATTCGGCACACCTTC
TRBJ1-2,TRBV19,once,NA,CASSTYRVYGYTF,TGTGCCAGTTCGACATACAGGGTCTATGGCTACACCTTC
TRBJ1-5,TRBV27,NA,NA,CASRPPNNQPQHF,TGTGCCAGCAGACCGCCGAATAATCAGCCCCAGCATTTT
TRBJ1-5,TRBV28,NA,NA,CAGSSGGRHQPQHF,TGTGCCGGTTCTTCCGGGGGGAGACATCAGCCCCAGCATTTT
TRBJ2-3,TRBV5-8,once,TRBD1,CASSDEDRSTDTQYF,TGTGCCAGCAGCGACGAGGACAGGAGCACAGATACGCAGTATTTT
TRBJ1-5,TRBV27,few,NA,CASSELRGPQHF,TGTGCCAGCAGTGAACTCAGGGGGCCCCAGCATTTT
TRBJ1-6,TRBV19,NA,TRBD1,CASTGPGTGTNSPLHF,TGTGCCAGTACCGGTCCCGGGACAGGGACTAATTCACCCCTCCACTTT
TRBJ1-6,TRBV6-6,NA,NA,CASSKLGNSPLHF,TGTGCCAGCAGTAAGTTAGGGAATTCACCCCTCCACTTT
TRBJ2-2,TRBV2,NA,NA,CASSEIPTTGELFF,TGTGCCAGCAGCGAGATCCCGACCACCGGGGAGCTGTTTTTT
TRBJ2-7,TRBV11-2,once,TRBD1,CASSAGGQGSYEQYF,TGTGCCAGCAGCGCTGGGGGACAGGGTTCATACGAGCAGTACTTC
TRBJ2-2,TRBV19,NA,NA,CASSGGAATNTGELFF,TGTGCCAGTAGTGGAGGCGCGGCCACGAACACCGGGGAGCTGTTTTTT
TRBJ1-3,TRBV30,NA,NA,CAWSGQMASGNTIYF,TGTGCCTGGAGTGGACAGATGGCTTCTGGAAACACCATATATTTT
TRBJ2-3,TRBV19,NA,TRBD2,CASSTRDSGGLDTQYF,TGTGCCAGTAGTACCCGGGATAGCGGGGGGCTTGATACGCAGTATTTT
TRBJ1-1,TRBV4-2,NA,NA,CASSQDPASTEAFF,TGTGCCAGCAGCCAAGATCCAGCATCTACTGAAGCTTTCTTT
TRBJ1-2,TRBV10-2,NA,NA,CASRKPGGANYGYTF,TGCGCCAGCAGGAAACCGGGGGGCGCTAACTATGGCTACACCTTC
TRBJ1-3,TRBV6-5,NA,NA,CASKVSGNTIYF,TGTGCCAGCAAAGTGTCTGGAAACACCATATATTTT
TRBJ1-5,TRBV28,NA,NA,CASSSILLTGVTNQPQHF,TGTGCCAGCAGTTCGATTCTACTCACAGGCGTAACCAATCAGCCCCAGCATTTT
TRBJ1-1,TRBV27,NA,NA,CASSLRVSTEAFF,TGTGCCAGCAGTTTAAGGGTGAGCACTGAAGCTTTCTTT
TRBJ2-5,TRBV2,NA,TRBD2,CASSEYGRIETQYF,TGTGCCAGCAGTGAATACGGGAGGATAGAGACCCAGTACTTC
TRBJ2-5,TRBV10-3,NA,NA,CAISEAVQETQYF,TGTGCCATCAGTGAGGCCGTACAAGAGACCCAGTACTTC
TRBJ1-6,TRBV19,NA,NA,CASSSRDGNSPLHF,TGTGCCAGTAGTAGCCGGGACGGTAATTCACCCCTCCACTTT
TRBJ2-5,TRBV18,NA,NA,CASSPNRQETQYF,TGTGCCAGCTCACCAAACAGGCAAGAGACCCAGTACTTC
TRBJ1-1,TRBV5-4,NA,NA,CASSFGVGGRANTEAFF,TGTGCCAGCAGCTTCGGAGTCGGAGGGCGCGCCAACACTGAAGCTTTCTTT
TRBJ2-1,TRBV29-1,once,TRBD2,CSVEGLSYNEQFF,TGCAGCGTTGAGGGACTATCCTACAATGAGCAGTTCTTC
TRBJ2-1,TRBV7-9,NA,NA,CASSLVASYEQFF,TGTGCCAGCAGCTTAGTTGCCAGCTACGAGCAGTTCTTC
TRBJ1-1,TRBV4-2,NA,TRBD1,CASSQGTGANTEAFF,TGTGCCAGCAGCCAAGGGACAGGTGCGAACACTGAAGCTTTCTTT
TRBJ2-1,TRBV15,NA,NA,CATSRGTAQFF,TGTGCCACCAGCAGAGGGACAGCCCAGTTCTTC
TRBJ1-5,TRBV2,NA,TRBD1,CASSVGTGDQPQHF,TGTGCCAGCAGTGTCGGGACAGGGGATCAGCCCCAGCATTTT
TRBJ1-2,TRBV2,NA,TRBD1,CASIRDRGPHGYTF,TGTGCCAGCATTAGGGACAGGGGACCGCATGGCTACACCTTC
TRBJ1-2,TRBV27,NA,NA,CASRFRTNYGYTF,TGTGCCAGCCGTTTCCGGACTAACTATGGCTACACCTTC
TRBJ2-2,TRBV19,few,NA,CASTLANTGELFF,TGTGCCAGTACCCTAGCGAACACCGGGGAGCTGTTTTTT
TRBJ1-6,TRBV28,once,TRBD1,CASSLRQGPDSPLHF,TGTGCCAGCAGTCTCCGACAGGGGCCGGATTCACCCCTCCACTTT
TRBJ1-6,TRBV5-1,few,TRBD1,CASSLERGHSPLHF,TGCGCCAGCAGCTTGGAAAGGGGGCATTCACCCCTCCACTTT
TRBJ2-1,TRBV6-5,NA,TRBD1,CASSWTGGGNEQFF,TGTGCCAGCAGTTGGACAGGGGGTGGCAATGAGCAGTTCTTC
TRBJ2-2,TRBV2,NA,TRBD1,CASSEGWGQVNTGELFF,TGTGCCAGCAGTGAAGGCTGGGGACAGGTTAACACCGGGGAGCTGTTTTTT
TRBJ2-3,TRBV28,NA,TRBD2,CASSSGALAGTDTQYF,TGTGCCAGCAGTTCAGGGGCACTAGCGGGGACAGATACGCAGTATTTT
TRBJ1-1,TRBV7-8,NA,TRBD1,CASSLTAGTGDTEAFF,TGTGCCAGCAGCTTAACAGCAGGGACAGGTGATACTGAAGCTTTCTTT
TRBJ2-3,TRBV11-2,NA,NA,CASSLGTDSATDTQYF,TGTGCCAGCAGCTTAGGGACAGATTCAGCCACAGATACGCAGTATTTT
TRBJ1-1,TRBV9,NA,NA,CASSPGENTEAFF,TGTGCCAGCAGCCCCGGAGAGAACACTGAAGCTTTCTTT
TRBJ2-3,TRBV28,few,NA,CASSPPQVTDTQYF,TGTGCCAGCAGCCCCCCACAGGTGACAGATACGCAGTATTTT
TRBJ1-1,TRBV27,NA,TRBD1,CASSFGGYRGYTEAFF,TGTGCCAGCAGCTTCGGGGGGTACAGGGGGTACACTGAAGCTTTCTTT